A selection of T cell receptor beta chains follows, all from one sample in a study of Tregs in tolerant kidney transplant recipients. The method was immunoSEQ multiplex PCR; TCRdb's version includes in-frame clones alone and lacks a portion of them. The sample lists fewer than 80,000 clones, 95% to 98% occurring once. This specimen consisted of Tregs from blood, obtained before the transplant. Receptors originate from a human donor who received a combined kidney and bone marrow transplant. Both conserved end residues are trimmed from each CDR3.

TRBV10-3	AIGPAGVVTGNTIY
TRBV11-1	ASSLASLDGYT
TRBV7-2	ASSLKTGIYNEQF
TRBV7-2	ASSHGTGSPDTQY
TRBV15	ATSPNRGREQF
TRBV19	ASSTTRGETQY
TRBV11-3	ASSLEGANEQY
TRBV20-1	SAYRGDGYT
TRBV19	ASSIITSGSLSTDTQY
TRBV9	ASSRQGPYSGNTIY
TRBV19	ASSIPGTGYGYT
TRBV12-5	ASGPGTSGKY
TRBV6-5	ASRSRQGRNTEAF
TRBV4-3	ASSQDSWGDTEAF
TRBV19	ASSLGLSPYGYT
TRBV18	ASSPMGVTEAF
TRBV19	ASRDQGQPQH
TRBV5-4	ASSPRQGRLYEQY
TRBV28	ASRITTGYNQPQH
TRBV29-1	SGDLAASQETQY
TRBV2	ASSLRTGEFGGYT
TRBV14	ASSPGTFYEQY
TRBV7-8	ASSLGRGRGDTQY
TRBV5-5	ASSFGQGDQPQH
TRBV10-3	AISEARGGYT
TRBV7-6	ASSLDRTNEKLF
TRBV7-2	ASSSVTGTYEQY
TRBV7-3	ASTLLAGTGELF
TRBV6-1	ASSALGQGRTEAF
TRBV15	ATSAHSQGTYEQY
TRBV30	AWSPGSTAQY
TRBV12-5	ASGFDRAGANVLT
TRBV12-5	ASGPPGGSGRTDTQY
TRBV4-2	ASSQERIGAGGPRNEQF
TRBV10-3	AISVQGPEGTQY
TRBV28	ASNLGGRPQH
TRBV28	ASSRAGTGGPYYGYT
TRBV19	ASSTGQGYGYT
TRBV7-2	ASSLDPRVTLFYEQY
TRBV2	ASSKGASGNYEQY
TRBV5-1	ASSPGTGGGYT
TRBV10-3	AISGTEVAYEQY
TRBV6-9	ASSCRGTGDYNSPLH
TRBV19	ASSIQLAYGYT
TRBV28	ASGFDRSNTEAF
TRBV11-2	ASSLGQGALNEQF
TRBV6-1	ASRRDRGYTGELF
TRBV5-8	ASSLGRTTYNEQF